The text below deals with one T cell receptor beta chain. Method: immunoSEQ multiplex PCR; TCRdb's copy keeps in-frame clones and lacks some. The sample holds approximately 80,000 clones, less than 85% seen once. The data originate from a study of radiotherapy plus CTLA-4 blockade in lung cancer. Germline CDR1 and CDR2: MNHNS and SASEGT. The CDR3 runs 13 residues. The germline V and J ends were trimmed by 6 bases and 9 bases, with 18 bases remaining between them. This clonotype was obtained from a human donor with non-small cell lung cancer who had stable disease on radiotherapy plus ipilimumab. Sequencing used peripheral blood, obtained from a patient treated with radiotherapy plus ipilimumab. This chain joins TRBV6-1 and TRBJ2-7, with D uncertain. The CDR3 DNA reads as TGTGCCAGCAGGCTCGGTGAGCATTCGGGGCAGTACTTC. Translation: CASRLGEHSGQYF.